This passage covers 9 T cell receptor beta chains from one sample sequenced in a study of shared clonotypes between healthy human individuals. The method was immunoSEQ multiplex PCR; TCRdb's version includes in-frame clones alone and lacks a portion of them. Found here are 640,000 or so clones, 72% of them singletons; the top ten hold approximately 1.8%. Sequenced input: memory CD4+ T cells sorted from blood. Subset described: CD45RA-negative fraction. The source is a woman aged 25 to 39 in good health.

This clone was seen more than once but under ten times. The V gene is TRBV19, the J gene TRBJ2-1; D might be TRBD1 (7 bases). V shed 9 bases and J shed 4 bases, with 19 bases lying between them. The CDR3 runs 15 residues. The germline V gene has CDR1 LNHDA and CDR2 SQIVND (reference sequence). Written as DNA, the CDR3 is TGTGCCAGCCGGGGGTGGGACAGCGCTTACAATGAGCAGTTCTTC. It codes for CASRGWDSAYNEQFF.

This clone was recorded a few times. V usage is TRBV5-1 and J usage is TRBJ1-3, with no clear D. Germline CDR1 SGHRS, CDR2 YFSETQ. The CDR3 contains 15 residues. The V end lost 2 bases, the J end lost 4 bases, and 13 bases lay between the germline ends. For the CDR3, the DNA is TGCGCCAGCAGCTTTGATTACTCTCAGGGAAACACCATATATTTT. This encodes CASSFDYSQGNTIYF.

The chain has TRBV6-1 and TRBJ1-1; D not resolved. The germline V and J ends were trimmed by 6 bases and 5 bases, with 7 bases remaining between them. Germline CDR1 reads MNHNS; CDR2 reads SASEGT. CDR3 length: 11 amino acids. The CDR3 region has the DNA TGTGCCAGCAGGGCCCCGACTGAAGCTTTCTTT. Translated: CASRAPTEAFF.

The rearrangement uses TRBV27 and TRBJ1-1; D is unresolved. Germline CDR1 is MNHEY and CDR2 is SMNVEV (reference sequence). Trimming took off 6 bases at V and 1 base at J, with 9 bases between the two ends. The CDR3 totals 13 residues. In DNA, the CDR3 is TGTGCCAGCAGCTTGGAACAGAACACTGAAGCTTTCTTT. It translates to CASSLEQNTEAFF.

This clone was seen a few times. The sample holds other DNA sequences that translate to the same CDR3. The V call is TRBV28, the J call TRBJ2-6; D gene uncertain. The length of the CDR3 is 13 residues. Trimming removed 2 bases at V and 4 bases at J, with 3 bases between. Looked up from germline, CDR1 is MDHEN and CDR2 is SYDVKM. The CDR3 nucleotides are TGTGCCAGCAGTTTAGACGGGGCCAACGTCCTGACTTTC. Protein sequence: CASSLDGANVLTF.

The rearrangement links TRBV7-2 to TRBJ2-7, with a tentative D call TRBD1 (6 bases). Trimming pared 5 bases from V and 1 base from J, leaving 15 bases between. This CDR3 comprises 15 residues. Germline assignment: CDR1 SGHTA and CDR2 FQGNSA. The CDR3: CASSRGGLDSYEQYF. The DNA for the CDR3 is TGTGCCAGCAGCCGAGGGGGTTTGGATTCCTACGAGCAGTACTTC.

In this sample, this clone turned up once. The rearrangement uses TRBV29-1 and TRBJ2-1; tentative D call: TRBD2 (6 bases). The V end lost 3 bases, the J end lost 9 bases, and 18 bases lay between the germline ends. The germline V gene has CDR1 SQVTM and CDR2 ANQGSEA. The CDR3 has 14 residues. CDR3 in amino acids: CSVDNGRRSSEQFF. For the CDR3, the DNA is TGCAGCGTTGATAACGGGAGAAGATCGTCTGAGCAGTTCTTC.

The V gene is TRBV2, the J gene TRBJ2-1; D uncertain. There are 14 residues in the CDR3. Germline loops: CDR1 SNHLY, CDR2 FYNNEI. V dropped 5 bases and J dropped 5 bases, with 13 bases sitting between them. For the CDR3, the DNA is TGTGCCAGCAGTTCCATAGTCTTGGACAATGAGCAGTTCTTC. Translating gives CASSSIVLDNEQFF.

This rearrangement joins TRBV6-1 to TRBJ1-1, with a tentative D call TRBD1 (5 bases). The V and J ends lost 5 bases and 1 base respectively, with 8 bases between them. The CDR3 totals 13 residues. Per germline, CDR1 MNHNS and CDR2 SASEGT. Written as DNA, the CDR3 is TGTGCCAGCAGTTTGCAGGGGAACACTGAAGCTTTCTTT. Amino acid sequence: CASSLQGNTEAFF.